This T cell receptor beta chain derives from a study of CD8+ T cells in alopecia areata. General study points: Higher clonality was seen in lesional scalp than in normal scalp, especially in alopecia totalis/universalis. Since there was just one nonresponder, nobody can yet say how baseline CD8+ expansion ties to response.

A word on this clone: The antigen is unknown.

Extracted from the samples, RNA was reverse transcribed into cDNA to serve as the sequencing template. The data were produced by immunoSEQ multiplex PCR, yet TCRdb's version contains in-frame clones alone and is incomplete. The table records 110,000 to 150,000 clones, less than 70% of them present only once. Specified treatment: oral pan-JAK inhibitor, 5-10 mg twice daily. It was from alopecia areata patients that lesional scalp punch biopsies and peripheral blood were collected. The CDR3 has 12 residues. V lost 3 bases, J lost 6 bases, and 11 bases lay in between. The germline CDR1 and CDR2 sequences are GTSNPN and SVGIG (reference sequence).

The source of this sequence is a human donor with alopecia areata. The rearrangement links TRBV30 to TRBJ1-2; no definite D call. The sequences come from CD8+ T cells sorted from blood, collected at week 4, from a patient treated with tofacitinib. The CDR3 spells CAWSPSLNGYTF. Here the CDR3 DNA reads TGTGCCTGGAGCCCGTCTTTAAATGGCTACACCTTC. The entire variable domain, with the rest obtained from reference TRBV30 and TRBJ1-2, is as follows: SQTIHQWPATLVQPVGSPLSLECTVEGTSNPNLYWYRQAAGRGLQLLFYSVGIGQISSEVPQNLSASRPQDRQFILSSKKLLLSDSGFYLCAWSPSLNGYTFGSGTRLTVV.